These 26 T cell receptor beta chains share one sample of origin, sequenced in a study of lymphopenia after photon versus proton radiotherapy. The repertoire was sequenced with immunoSEQ multiplex PCR; TCRdb's copy has only in-frame clones and lacks some. The sample shows around 30,000 clones, nearly 90% of them seen only once. Sample: peripheral blood, taken from a patient treated with proton-based radiotherapy. These receptors all stem from a woman between 65 and 79 years old with pancreatic cancer. Some clones in this sample may be carry-over from other donors' samples.

The CDR3 here is CAISGGQGVFTGANVLTF. DNA of the CDR3: TGTGCCATCAGTGGGGGACAGGGGGTGTTCACTGGGGCCAACGTCCTGACTTTC. This sequence joins TRBV10-3 and TRBJ2-6; TRBD1 matches at 11 bases. This CDR3 contains 18 residues. Germline CDR1 is ENHRY and CDR2 is SYGVKD. V lost 4 bases, J lost 2 bases, and 7 bases stayed unmatched.

V is TRBV19 and J is TRBJ1-1, with D unresolved. The V and J ends lost 1 base and 4 bases respectively, with 4 bases between them. The CDR3 covers 12 residues. Germline V gene data show CDR1 as LNHDA and CDR2 as SQIVND (reference sequence). The CDR3 DNA reads TGTGCCAGTAGTATAGGGATCACTGAAGCTTTCTTT. This encodes CASSIGITEAFF.

V usage is TRBV30 and J usage is TRBJ2-7; TRBD2 might be the D (5 bases). CDR1 is GTSNPN and CDR2 is SVGIG in the germline V gene (reference sequence). CDR3 length: 16 amino acids. V was trimmed by 7 bases and J by 2 bases, leaving 24 bases between them. The DNA for the CDR3 is TGTGCCTCGACAATTACGAGCGGAACCGGGGCCTACGAGCAGTACTTC. Translation: CASTITSGTGAYEQYF.

The chain has TRBV7-9 and TRBJ1-5; 7 bases are shared with TRBD1. Germline CDR1 reads SEHNR; CDR2 reads FQNEAQ (reference sequence). This CDR3 is 15 amino acids long. The J segment lost 1 base and the V segment lost 0 bases, leaving 0 bases of the junction unmatched. For the CDR3, the DNA is TGTGCCAGCAGCTTAGCACAGGGGAGCAATCAGCCCCAGCATTTT. The encoded protein is CASSLAQGSNQPQHF.

The genes are TRBV7-9 and TRBJ2-1; TRBD2 aligns across 10 bases. Germline V gene data show CDR1 as SEHNR and CDR2 as FQNEAQ (reference sequence). The V segment lost 6 bases and the J segment 6 bases; nucleotides outside the gene matches: 8. The CDR3 consists of 15 residues. CDR3 DNA: TGTGCCAGCAGGCCGCTAGCGGGAGACCGCAATGAGCAGTTCTTC. Translating it yields CASRPLAGDRNEQFF.

This clone has a handful of counts. The rearrangement links TRBV23-1 to TRBJ1-6, with D unresolved. TRBV23-1 is flagged as an ORF with uncertain function. CDR3 length: 15 amino acids. Trimming left V 0 bases short and J 7 bases short, with 10 bases between. The CDR3 region is CASSQSEVCNSPLHF. Here the CDR3 DNA reads TGCGCCAGCAGTCAATCCGAGGTCTGCAATTCACCCCTCCACTTT.

The chain uses TRBV15 and TRBJ1-5; 10 bases are a match to TRBD1. This CDR3 spans 14 amino acids. The trim removed 7 bases at V and 4 bases at J, leaving 4 bases unmatched. The germline CDR1 and CDR2 sequences are LNHNV and YYDKDF (reference sequence). The CDR3 protein is CATTGTGVNQPQHF. DNA for the CDR3: TGTGCCACCACCGGGACAGGGGTAAATCAGCCCCAGCATTTT.

The CDR3 DNA is TGTGCCTGGACTCGGCTTAATGAAAAACTGTTTTTT. Translated: CAWTRLNEKLFF. This rearrangement joins TRBV30 to TRBJ1-4, with unresolved D. The V and J ends lost 4 bases and 4 bases respectively, with 7 bases between them. Germline CDR1 reads GTSNPN; CDR2 reads SVGIG (reference sequence). The CDR3 extends over 12 amino acids.

The chain combines TRBV5-1 with TRBJ1-4; 9 bases line up with TRBD1. Germline assignment: CDR1 SGHRS and CDR2 YFSETQ. The CDR3 sequence is 15 residues long. Trimming removed 2 bases from V and 7 bases from J; junction bases left unmatched: 6. The CDR3 region is CASSLGTGRGEKLFF. In DNA form, the CDR3 reads TGCGCCAGCAGCTTAGGGACAGGGCGAGGTGAAAAACTGTTTTTT.

The chain recombines TRBV9 with TRBJ2-1, with TRBD2 matching 14 bases. CDR3 length: 18 amino acids. Germline V gene lookup returns CDR1 SGDLS and CDR2 YYNGEE. V trimming: 4 bases; J trimming: 7 bases; junction bases outside the gene matches: 13. The CDR3 region is CASSFGTSGSADKNEQFF. The CDR3 bases are TGTGCCAGCAGCTTCGGGACTAGCGGGAGTGCGGACAAAAATGAGCAGTTCTTC.

The V and J genes are TRBV6-5 and TRBJ2-3; perhaps D is TRBD1 or TRBD2 (5 bases each). The germline CDR1 and CDR2 sequences are MNHEY and SVGAGI. The CDR3 covers 15 residues. With 3 bases removed from V and 0 bases from J, the gap between germline ends came to 10 bases. The CDR3 DNA is TGTGCCAGCAGTTATGGGGGTAAGAGCACAGATACGCAGTATTTT. This gives the protein CASSYGGKSTDTQYF.

V gene TRBV2 combines with J gene TRBJ2-1; 9 nucleotides match TRBD1. The CDR3 has 15 residues. Germline CDR1 SNHLY, CDR2 FYNNEI. The trim removed 6 bases at V and 6 bases at J, leaving 9 bases unmatched. The CDR3 here is CASSDGQGRTNEQFF. DNA of the CDR3: TGTGCCAGCAGCGACGGACAGGGGAGGACCAATGAGCAGTTCTTC.

The chain carries TRBV7-9 and TRBJ2-1; 8 bases match TRBD1. The trim removed 6 bases at V and 2 bases at J, leaving 9 bases unmatched. Germline loops: CDR1 SEHNR, CDR2 FQNEAQ (reference sequence). This CDR3 is 16 amino acids long. The CDR3 bases are TGTGCCAGCAGATCTCCGACAGGGGAGGCCTACAATGAGCAGTTCTTC. Amino acid sequence: CASRSPTGEAYNEQFF.

The chain combines TRBV16 with TRBJ1-5, with D possibly matching TRBD1 (6 bases). Trimming pared 2 bases from V and 7 bases from J, leaving 9 bases between. The CDR3 has 13 residues. Germline values: CDR1 KGHSY, CDR2 FQNENV. Here the CDR3 reads CASSQEGGQPQHF. The DNA for the CDR3 is TGTGCCAGCAGCCAAGAGGGGGGCCAGCCCCAGCATTTT.

The CDR3 DNA is TGTGCCAGCAACCCCAGGGGGACATTCCAAGAGACCCAGTACTTC. As protein: CASNPRGTFQETQYF. V is TRBV28 and J is TRBJ2-5; TRBD1 matches at 7 bases. V lost 7 bases, J lost 1 base, and 9 bases stayed unmatched. The CDR3 is 15 residues long. CDR1 and CDR2 (germline): MDHEN, SYDVKM.

The DNA of the CDR3 is TGTGCCAGCAGCCTTGGACAGGGAGGTAGTAACACCATATATTTT. This translates into CASSLGQGGSNTIYF. V and J are TRBV9 and TRBJ1-3, with 8 nucleotides matching TRBD1. The V segment lost 4 bases and the J segment 7 bases; nucleotides outside the gene matches: 10. The CDR3 is 15 amino acids. Germline values: CDR1 SGDLS, CDR2 YYNGEE.

Here the CDR3 DNA reads TGTGCCACCAGCAGGGGGGGGCCTGGAAACACCATATATTTT. Translation: CATSRGGPGNTIYF. The chain carries TRBV15 and TRBJ1-3; D might be TRBD1 (6 bases). Germline loops: CDR1 LNHNV, CDR2 YYDKDF (reference sequence). V lost 3 bases and J 2 bases, leaving 8 bases between the germline ends. CDR3 length: 14 residues. Full variable domain (rest looked up from reference TRBV15 and TRBJ1-3): DAMVIQNPRYQVTQFGKPVTLSCSQTLNHNVMYWYQQKSSQAPKLLFHYYDKDFNNEADTPDNFQSRRPNTSFCFLDIRSPGLGDTAMYLCATSRGGPGNTIYFGEGSWLTVV.

This chain links TRBV7-5 with TRBJ2-1. TRBV7-5 is assigned pseudogene status. The CDR3 has 13 residues. The CDR3 DNA follows: TGTGCCAGCAGCCCCGGGACGGAAAATGAGCAGTTCTTC. Translation: CASSPGTENEQFF.

The rearrangement links TRBV5-6 to TRBJ2-2, with 13 bases that match TRBD2. The trim removed 5 bases at V and 6 bases at J, leaving 4 bases unmatched. CDR3 length: 15 amino acids. The V gene's germline CDR1 is SGHDT and CDR2 YYEEEE. The CDR3 spells CASRRTSGRPGELFF. The CDR3 DNA sequence: TGTGCCAGCAGGCGGACTAGCGGGAGACCCGGGGAGCTGTTTTTT.

This clone was detected only once. The chain has TRBV7-2 and TRBJ2-7, with 8 bases fitting TRBD2. V shed 3 bases, J shed 1 base, and the junction held 5 bases outside the gene matches. Germline loops: CDR1 SGHTA, CDR2 FQGNSA. The CDR3 has 15 amino acids. The CDR3 sequence: CASSLWAGGSYEQYF. CDR3 coding DNA: TGTGCCAGCAGCTTGTGGGCGGGAGGATCCTACGAGCAGTACTTC.

V is TRBV5-5 and J is TRBJ1-5; TRBD1 aligns across 9 bases. The CDR3 is made up of 15 amino acids. The V gene end was trimmed by 4 bases and the J gene end by 4 bases; junction bases not matched to a gene: 6. The germline V gene has CDR1 SGHKS and CDR2 YYEKEE (reference sequence). CDR3 nucleotide sequence: TGTGCCAGCAGCATGACAGGGGGTCGGAATCAGCCCCAGCATTTT. Translation: CASSMTGGRNQPQHF.

This clone was picked up one time. This chain joins TRBV18 and TRBJ2-7; unclear D gene. Germline V lookup: CDR1 KGHSH, CDR2 LQKENI. The CDR3 is 14 amino acids. The V gene lost 3 bases and the J gene lost 0 bases, with 9 bases spanning the gap. The CDR3 nucleotides are TGTGCCAGCTCACCCGACACCGACTCCTACGAGCAGTACTTC. Residues: CASSPDTDSYEQYF.

This clone was found once. The chain joins TRBV10-3 to TRBJ2-2; D unclear. The CDR3 contains 14 residues. The V gene lost 4 bases and the J gene lost 0 bases, with 6 bases spanning the gap. Germline V gene lookup returns CDR1 ENHRY and CDR2 SYGVKD. DNA for the CDR3: TGTGCCATCAGTGGAGATTCGAACACCGGGGAGCTGTTTTTT. This encodes CAISGDSNTGELFF.

The sample holds a few counts of this clone. The chain combines TRBV6-1 with TRBJ2-1, with 7 bases fitting TRBD2. The V gene's germline CDR1 is MNHNS and CDR2 SASEGT. V was clipped by 6 bases and J by 7 bases; unmatched bases: 12. CDR3 length equals 15 residues. CDR3 region: CASSVASGGKNEQFF. For the CDR3, the DNA is TGTGCCAGCAGCGTAGCTAGCGGAGGGAAAAATGAGCAGTTCTTC.

The rearrangement links TRBV7-2 to TRBJ1-5, with D unclear. The CDR3 totals 15 residues. Germline CDR1 SGHTA, CDR2 FQGNSA. The germline V and J ends were trimmed by 2 bases and 3 bases, with 11 bases remaining between them. The CDR3 loop reads CASSLKSSANQPQHF. In nucleotides, the CDR3 is TGTGCCAGCAGCTTAAAGTCAAGCGCCAATCAGCCCCAGCATTTT. Together with reference TRBV7-2 and TRBJ1-5, the CDR3 gives the full variable domain: GAGVSQSPSNKVTEKGKDVELRCDPISGHTALYWYRQSLGQGLEFLIYFQGNSAPDKSGLPSDRFSAERTGGSVSTLTIQRTQQEDSAVYLCASSLKSSANQPQHFGDGTRLSIL.

The chain has TRBV5-4 and TRBJ2-7, with 9 bases matching TRBD2. This CDR3 spans 16 amino acids. CDR1 SGHNT and CDR2 YYREEE come from the germline V gene (reference sequence). V shed 1 base and J 6 bases; nucleotides not matched to a gene: 11. CDR3 bases: TGTGCCAGCAGCTTGCGAGCGGGAGCGGGAGGAAGCGAGCAGTACTTC. It translates to CASSLRAGAGGSEQYF.